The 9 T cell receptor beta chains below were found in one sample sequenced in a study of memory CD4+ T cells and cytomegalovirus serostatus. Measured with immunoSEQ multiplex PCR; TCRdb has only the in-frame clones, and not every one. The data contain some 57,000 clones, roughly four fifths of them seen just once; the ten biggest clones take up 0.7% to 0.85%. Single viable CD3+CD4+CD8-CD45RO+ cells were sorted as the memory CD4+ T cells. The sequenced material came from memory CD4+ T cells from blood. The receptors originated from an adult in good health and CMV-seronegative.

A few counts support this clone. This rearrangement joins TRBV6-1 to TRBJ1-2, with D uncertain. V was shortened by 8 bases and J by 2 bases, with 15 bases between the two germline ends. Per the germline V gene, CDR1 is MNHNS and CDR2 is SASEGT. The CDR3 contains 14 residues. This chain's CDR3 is CASSRYDTNYGYTF. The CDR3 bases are TGTGCCAGCTCCCGCTACGACACCAACTATGGCTACACCTTC.

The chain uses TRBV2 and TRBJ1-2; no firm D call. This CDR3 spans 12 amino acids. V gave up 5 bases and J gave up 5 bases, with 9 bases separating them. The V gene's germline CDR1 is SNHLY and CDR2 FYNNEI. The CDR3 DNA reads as TGTGCCAGCAGTAGGACGGAATATGGCTACACCTTC. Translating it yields CASSRTEYGYTF.

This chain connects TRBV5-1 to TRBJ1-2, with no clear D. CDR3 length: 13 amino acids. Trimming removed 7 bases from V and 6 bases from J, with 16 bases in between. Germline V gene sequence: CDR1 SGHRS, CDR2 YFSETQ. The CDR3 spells CASSNGGFNGYTF. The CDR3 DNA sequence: TGCGCCAGCTCCAATGGAGGCTTCAATGGCTACACCTTC.

CDR3 DNA sequence: TGTGCCAGCAGTTTGACTAGAAACGAGCAGTTCTTC. Amino acids: CASSLTRNEQFF. This rearrangement joins TRBV28 to TRBJ2-1; possible D gene TRBD2, 6 bases. The CDR3 covers 12 residues. V lost 3 bases and J lost 10, with 10 bases in between. Germline V gene lookup returns CDR1 MDHEN and CDR2 SYDVKM. Full variable domain (remainder filled in from reference TRBV28 and TRBJ2-1): DVKVTQSSRYLVKRTGEKVFLECVQDMDHENMFWYRQDPGLGLRLIYFSYDVKMKEKGDIPEGYSVSREKKERFSLILESASTNQTSMYLCASSLTRNEQFFGPGTRLTVL.

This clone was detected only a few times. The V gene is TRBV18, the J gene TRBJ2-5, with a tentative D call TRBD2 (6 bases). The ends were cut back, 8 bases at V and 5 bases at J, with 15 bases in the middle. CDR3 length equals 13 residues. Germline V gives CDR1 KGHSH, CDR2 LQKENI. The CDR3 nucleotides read TGTGCCAGCGCCACCGGGGGAGGCGAGACCCAGTACTTC. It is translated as CASATGGGETQYF.

As DNA, the CDR3 is TGCGCCAGCAGCTTCGGTAGCGCATGGAAAGTGTCAGAGACCCAGTACTTC. This codes for CASSFGSAWKVSETQYF. The chain employs TRBV5-1 and TRBJ2-5; D might be TRBD2 (5 bases). Germline values: CDR1 SGHRS, CDR2 YFSETQ. The CDR3 sequence is 17 residues long. V was shortened by 2 bases and J by 4 bases, with 21 bases between the two germline ends.

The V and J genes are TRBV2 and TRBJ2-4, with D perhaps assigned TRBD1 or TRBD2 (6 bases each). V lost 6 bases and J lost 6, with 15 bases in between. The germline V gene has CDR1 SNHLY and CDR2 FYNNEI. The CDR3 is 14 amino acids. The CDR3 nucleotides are TGTGCCAGCAGACCGGGGGCAGCCTCAAACATTCAGTACTTC. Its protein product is CASRPGAASNIQYF.

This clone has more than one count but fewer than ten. Here the CDR3 DNA reads TGCGCCAGCAGCTTGGCCGGGGACAGGGTAAATGAGCAGTTCTTC. It translates to CASSLAGDRVNEQFF. The rearrangement uses TRBV5-1 and TRBJ2-1, with 9 bases matching TRBD1. V dropped 0 bases and J dropped 7; count of bases not matched to a gene: 5. CDR3 length: 15 amino acids. Germline V CDR1 and CDR2: SGHRS, YFSETQ.

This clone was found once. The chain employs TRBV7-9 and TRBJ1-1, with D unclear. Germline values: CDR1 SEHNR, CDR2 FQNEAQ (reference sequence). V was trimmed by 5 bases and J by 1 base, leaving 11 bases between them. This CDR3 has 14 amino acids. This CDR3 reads CASSPKVRNTEAFF. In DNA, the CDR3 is TGTGCCAGCAGCCCCAAGGTCCGGAACACTGAAGCTTTCTTT.